Sequencing of this TCR beta chain was carried out in a study of T-cell reconstitution after alpha-beta-depleted transplantation in children. General study findings and limits: Recipient T cells and thymic progenitors that survived were the source of the high TCRbeta diversity seen at day 60 in some patients. From newly produced T cells came most of the T-cell counts and diversity one year after transplant.

As to this clonotype: The antigen remains unidentified. A much more abundant neighbour one base away suggests this may be a read error.

Preparation of the TCRbeta library used unique molecular identifiers. One entry per CDR3 protein results from TCRdb running MiXCR on the PCR reads. Among 70,000 or so distinct CDR3 sequences listed, around 9.9% were seen once. Source: PBMCs, taken before TCRalphabeta/CD19-depleted stem cell transplant. The TCR was taken from a boy between 10 and 17 years old with acute myeloid leukemia, due to receive a stem cell transplant.

The CDR3 loop reads CASSLASYNDQFF. CDR3 bases: TGTGCCAGCAGCTTAGCTAGCTACAATGACCAGTTCTTC. This chain joins TRBV7-2 and TRBJ2-1, with no clear D. Germline V lookup: CDR1 SGHTA, CDR2 FQGNSA. This CDR3 region has 13 residues.